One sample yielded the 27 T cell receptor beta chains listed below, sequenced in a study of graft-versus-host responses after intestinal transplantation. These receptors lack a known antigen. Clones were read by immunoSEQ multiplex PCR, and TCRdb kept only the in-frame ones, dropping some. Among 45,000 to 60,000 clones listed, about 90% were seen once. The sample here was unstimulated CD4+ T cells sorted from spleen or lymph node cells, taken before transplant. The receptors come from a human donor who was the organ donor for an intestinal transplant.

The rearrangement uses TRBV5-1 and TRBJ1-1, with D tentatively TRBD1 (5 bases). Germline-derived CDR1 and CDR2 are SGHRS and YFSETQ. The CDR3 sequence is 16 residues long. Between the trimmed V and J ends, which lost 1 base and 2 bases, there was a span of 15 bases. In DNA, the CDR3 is TGCGCCAGCAGCTTGAACCCAGGGAGGTTTAACACTGAAGCTTTCTTT. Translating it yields CASSLNPGRFNTEAFF.

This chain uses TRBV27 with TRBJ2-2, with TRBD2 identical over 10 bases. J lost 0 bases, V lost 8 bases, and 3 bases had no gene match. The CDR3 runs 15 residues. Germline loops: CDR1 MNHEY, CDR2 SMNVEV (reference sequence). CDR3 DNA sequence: TGTGCCAGCGGAAGCGGGAGGGCGAACACCGGGGAGCTGTTTTTT. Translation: CASGSGRANTGELFF.

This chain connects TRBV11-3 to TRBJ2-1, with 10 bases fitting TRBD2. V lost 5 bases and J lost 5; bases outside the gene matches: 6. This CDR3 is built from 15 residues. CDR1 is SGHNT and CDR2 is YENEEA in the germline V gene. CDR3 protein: CASSPLAGSNNEQFF. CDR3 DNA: TGTGCCAGCAGCCCACTAGCGGGGTCAAACAATGAGCAGTTCTTC.

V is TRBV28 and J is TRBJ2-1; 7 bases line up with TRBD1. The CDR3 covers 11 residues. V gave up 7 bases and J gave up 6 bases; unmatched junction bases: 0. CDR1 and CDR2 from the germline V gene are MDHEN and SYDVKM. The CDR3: CASTGGNEQFF. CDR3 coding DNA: TGTGCCAGCACAGGGGGCAATGAGCAGTTCTTC.

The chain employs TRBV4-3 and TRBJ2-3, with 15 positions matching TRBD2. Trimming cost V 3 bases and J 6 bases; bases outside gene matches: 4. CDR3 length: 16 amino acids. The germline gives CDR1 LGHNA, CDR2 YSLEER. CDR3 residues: CASSHGLAGGWDTQYF. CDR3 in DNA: TGCGCCAGCAGCCACGGACTAGCGGGAGGGTGGGATACGCAGTATTTT.

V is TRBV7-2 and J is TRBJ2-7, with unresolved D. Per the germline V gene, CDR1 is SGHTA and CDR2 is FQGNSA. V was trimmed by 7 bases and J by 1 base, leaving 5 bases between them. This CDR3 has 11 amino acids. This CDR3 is CASTLSYEQYF. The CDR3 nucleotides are TGTGCCAGCACCCTGTCCTACGAGCAGTACTTC.

The CDR3 DNA is TGTGCCAGCAGTTGGACAGAAAACTATGGCTACACCTTC. This gives the protein CASSWTENYGYTF. This rearrangement joins TRBV28 to TRBJ1-2; D possibly corresponds to TRBD1 (6 bases). The V gene lost 4 bases and the J gene lost 2 bases, with 8 bases spanning the gap. The CDR3 has 13 amino acids. Germline V CDR1 and CDR2: MDHEN, SYDVKM.

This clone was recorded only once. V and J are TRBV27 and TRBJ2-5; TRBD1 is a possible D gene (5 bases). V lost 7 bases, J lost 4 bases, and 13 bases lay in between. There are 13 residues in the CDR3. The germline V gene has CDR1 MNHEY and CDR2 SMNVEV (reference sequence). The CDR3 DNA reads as TGTGCCAGCACCATCAGGGTTGGAGAGACCCAGTACTTC. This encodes CASTIRVGETQYF.

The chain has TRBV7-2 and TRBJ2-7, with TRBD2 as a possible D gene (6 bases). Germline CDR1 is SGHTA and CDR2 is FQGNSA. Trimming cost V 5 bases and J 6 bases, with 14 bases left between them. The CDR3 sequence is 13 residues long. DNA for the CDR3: TGTGCCAGCAGCGACCTTGGGACTCGCGAGCAGTACTTC. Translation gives CASSDLGTREQYF.

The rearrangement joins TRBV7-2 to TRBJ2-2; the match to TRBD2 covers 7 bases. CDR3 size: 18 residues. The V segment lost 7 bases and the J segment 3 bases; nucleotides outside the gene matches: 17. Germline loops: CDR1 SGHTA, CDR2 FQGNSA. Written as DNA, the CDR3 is TGTGCCAGCAACACCAACTCCGGGAGGCGTGCGGACACCGGGGAGCTGTTTTTT. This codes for CASNTNSGRRADTGELFF.

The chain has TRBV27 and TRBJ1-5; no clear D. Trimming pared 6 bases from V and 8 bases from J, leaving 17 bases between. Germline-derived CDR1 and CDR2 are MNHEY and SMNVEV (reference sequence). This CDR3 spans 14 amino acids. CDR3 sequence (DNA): TGTGCCAGCAGCTACGGGATTGCAGCCGAGCCCCAGCATTTT. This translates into CASSYGIAAEPQHF.

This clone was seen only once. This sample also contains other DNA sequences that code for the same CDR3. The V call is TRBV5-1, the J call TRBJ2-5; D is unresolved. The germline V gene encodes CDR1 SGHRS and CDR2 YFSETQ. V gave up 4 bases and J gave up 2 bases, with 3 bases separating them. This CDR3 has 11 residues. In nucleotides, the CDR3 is TGCGCCAGCAGCCTACAAGAGACCCAGTACTTC. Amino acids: CASSLQETQYF.

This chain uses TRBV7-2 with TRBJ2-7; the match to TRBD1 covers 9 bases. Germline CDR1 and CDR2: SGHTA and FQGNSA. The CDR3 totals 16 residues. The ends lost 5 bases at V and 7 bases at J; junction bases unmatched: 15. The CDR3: CASSRLTPYRGHEQYF. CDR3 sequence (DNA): TGTGCCAGCAGCCGCTTAACTCCGTACAGGGGGCATGAGCAGTACTTC.

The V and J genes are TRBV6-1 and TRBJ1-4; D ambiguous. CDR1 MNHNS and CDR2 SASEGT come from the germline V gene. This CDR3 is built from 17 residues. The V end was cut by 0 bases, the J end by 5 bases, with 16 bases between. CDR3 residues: CASSEALLLGPNEKLFF. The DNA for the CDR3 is TGTGCCAGCAGTGAAGCGCTTCTATTAGGGCCCAATGAAAAACTGTTTTTT.

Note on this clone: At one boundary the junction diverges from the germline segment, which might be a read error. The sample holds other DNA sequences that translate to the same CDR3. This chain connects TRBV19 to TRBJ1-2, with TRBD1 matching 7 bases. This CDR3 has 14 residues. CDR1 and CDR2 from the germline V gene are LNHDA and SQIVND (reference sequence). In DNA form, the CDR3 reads TGTGCCAGTAGCCTCAGGGGGATTAACTATGGCTACACCTTT. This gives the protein CASSLRGINYGYTF.

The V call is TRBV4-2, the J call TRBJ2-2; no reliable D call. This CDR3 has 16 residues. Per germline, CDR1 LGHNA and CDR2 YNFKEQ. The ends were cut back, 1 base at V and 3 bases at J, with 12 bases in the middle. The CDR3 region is CASSQVLLADTGELFF. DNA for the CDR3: TGTGCCAGCAGCCAAGTCTTGCTGGCCGACACCGGGGAGCTGTTTTTT.

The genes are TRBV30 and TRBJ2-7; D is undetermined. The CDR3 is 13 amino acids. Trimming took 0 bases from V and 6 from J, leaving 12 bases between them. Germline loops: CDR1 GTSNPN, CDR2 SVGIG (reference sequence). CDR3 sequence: CAWSVQLLLEQYF. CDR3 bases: TGTGCCTGGAGTGTACAGTTATTGCTCGAGCAGTACTTC.

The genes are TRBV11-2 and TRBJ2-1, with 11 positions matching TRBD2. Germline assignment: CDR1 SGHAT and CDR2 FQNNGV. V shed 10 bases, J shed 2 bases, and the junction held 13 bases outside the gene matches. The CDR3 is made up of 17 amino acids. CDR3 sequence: CATAGTSGPTPYNEQFF. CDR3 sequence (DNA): TGTGCCACCGCCGGGACTAGCGGACCTACACCCTACAATGAGCAGTTCTTC. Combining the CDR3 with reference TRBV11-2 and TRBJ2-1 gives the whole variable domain EAGVAQSPRYKIIEKRQSVAFWCNPISGHATLYWYQQILGQGPKLLIQFQNNGVVDDSQLPKDRFSAERLKGVDSTLKIQPAKLEDSAVYLCATAGTSGPTPYNEQFFGPGTRLTVL.

Here the CDR3 DNA reads TGTGCCAGCAGCAAAGGTCCAGCGGGAGGGGGGGATACGCAGTATTTT. Its protein is CASSKGPAGGGDTQYF. The rearrangement joins TRBV21-1 to TRBJ2-3; no DNA check was done on the table's D call, TRBD2. TRBV21-1 is recorded as a pseudogene. CDR3 length equals 16 residues.

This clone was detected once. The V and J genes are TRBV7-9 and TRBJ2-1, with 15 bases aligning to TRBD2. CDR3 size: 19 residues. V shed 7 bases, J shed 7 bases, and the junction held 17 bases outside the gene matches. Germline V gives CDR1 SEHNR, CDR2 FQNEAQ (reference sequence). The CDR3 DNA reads TGTGCCAGCATCAACCCTTGGACTAGCGGGAGGGCAGTGGGTAATGAGCAGTTCTTC. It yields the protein CASINPWTSGRAVGNEQFF.

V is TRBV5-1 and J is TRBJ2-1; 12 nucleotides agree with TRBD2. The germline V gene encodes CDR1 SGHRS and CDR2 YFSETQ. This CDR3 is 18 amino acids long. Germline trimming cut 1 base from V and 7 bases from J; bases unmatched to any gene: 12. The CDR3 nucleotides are TGCGCCAGCAGCTTGATCCTTCTAGCGGGAGGGCCCCGGAATGAGCAGTTCTTC. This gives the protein CASSLILLAGGPRNEQFF.

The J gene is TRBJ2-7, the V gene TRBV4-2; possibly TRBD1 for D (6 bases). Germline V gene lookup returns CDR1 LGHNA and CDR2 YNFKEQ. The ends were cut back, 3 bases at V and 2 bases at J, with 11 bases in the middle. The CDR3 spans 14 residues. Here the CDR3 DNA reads TGTGCCAGCAGCCACCCGGACAGAGCCTACGAGCAGTACTTC. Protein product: CASSHPDRAYEQYF.

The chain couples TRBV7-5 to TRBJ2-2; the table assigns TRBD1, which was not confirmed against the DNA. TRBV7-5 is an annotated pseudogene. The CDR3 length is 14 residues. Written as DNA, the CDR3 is TGTGCCAGCAGCCCCGGGACAGTCGACACGGAGCTGTTTTTT. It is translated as CASSPGTVDTELFF.

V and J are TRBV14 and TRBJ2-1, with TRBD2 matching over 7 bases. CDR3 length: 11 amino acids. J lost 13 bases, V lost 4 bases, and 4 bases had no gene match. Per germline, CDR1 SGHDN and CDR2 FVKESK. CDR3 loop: CASSPGRQQFF. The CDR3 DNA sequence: TGTGCCAGCAGCCCCGGGAGGCAACAGTTCTTC.

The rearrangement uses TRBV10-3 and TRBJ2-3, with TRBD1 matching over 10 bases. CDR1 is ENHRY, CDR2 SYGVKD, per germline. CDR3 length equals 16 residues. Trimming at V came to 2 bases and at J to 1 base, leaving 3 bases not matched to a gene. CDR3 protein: CAISETGTGGTDTQYF. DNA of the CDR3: TGTGCCATCAGTGAGACCGGGACAGGGGGCACAGATACGCAGTATTTT.

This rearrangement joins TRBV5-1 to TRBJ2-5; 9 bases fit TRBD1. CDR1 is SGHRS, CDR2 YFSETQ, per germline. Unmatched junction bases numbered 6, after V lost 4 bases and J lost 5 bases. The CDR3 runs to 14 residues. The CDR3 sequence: CASSDGQGWETQYF. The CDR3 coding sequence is TGCGCCAGCAGCGACGGACAGGGGTGGGAGACCCAGTACTTC.

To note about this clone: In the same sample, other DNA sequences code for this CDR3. As DNA, the CDR3 is TGTGCCAAAAGCCAAGCGGAACAGGGATGGGGCACTGAAGCTTTCTTT. Amino acids: CAKSQAEQGWGTEAFF. The chain uses TRBV21-1 and TRBJ1-1; TRBD1, the D gene given by the table, was not confirmed from the DNA. TRBV21-1 is reported as a pseudogene. This CDR3 is 16 amino acids long.